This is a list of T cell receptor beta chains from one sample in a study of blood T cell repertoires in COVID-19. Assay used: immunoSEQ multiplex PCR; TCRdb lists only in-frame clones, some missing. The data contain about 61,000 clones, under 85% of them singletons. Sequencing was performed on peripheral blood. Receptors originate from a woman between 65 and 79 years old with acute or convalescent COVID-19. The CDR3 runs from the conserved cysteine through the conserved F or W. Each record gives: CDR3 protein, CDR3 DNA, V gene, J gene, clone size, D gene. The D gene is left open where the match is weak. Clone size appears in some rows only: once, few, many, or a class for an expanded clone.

CDR3 protein: CARRDRDNSPLHF
CDR3 DNA: TGTGCCAGGAGGGACAGAGATAATTCACCCCTCCACTTT
V gene: TRBV19
J gene: TRBJ1-6
clone size: few
D gene: TRBD1

CDR3 protein: CSLRDTGGTGEAFF
CDR3 DNA: TGCAGCCTCCGGGACACGGGGGGGACCGGTGAAGCTTTCTTT
V gene: TRBV29-1
J gene: TRBJ1-1
clone size: -
D gene: -

CDR3 protein: CASSVATGLGTDTQYF
CDR3 DNA: TGTGCCAGCAGCGTAGCTACTGGACTAGGAACAGATACGCAGTATTTT
V gene: TRBV9
J gene: TRBJ2-3
clone size: -
D gene: TRBD2

CDR3 protein: CASSLESWQRGPTDTQYF
CDR3 DNA: TGTGCCAGCAGCTTAGAATCGTGGCAGCGGGGACCCACAGATACGCAGTATTTT
V gene: TRBV7-9
J gene: TRBJ2-3
clone size: -
D gene: TRBD2

CDR3 protein: CASGQDNQPQHF
CDR3 DNA: TGTGCCAGCGGACAGGACAATCAGCCCCAGCATTTT
V gene: TRBV7-6
J gene: TRBJ1-5
clone size: -
D gene: TRBD1

CDR3 protein: CASTPRGSREAFF
CDR3 DNA: TGTGCCAGCACCCCCAGGGGGAGTAGGGAAGCTTTCTTT
V gene: TRBV27
J gene: TRBJ1-1
clone size: -
D gene: TRBD1

CDR3 protein: CAISDSQQGGNQPQHF
CDR3 DNA: TGTGCCATCAGTGATTCCCAGCAGGGGGGCAATCAGCCCCAGCATTTT
V gene: TRBV10-3
J gene: TRBJ1-5
clone size: -
D gene: TRBD1

CDR3 protein: CASSKEVRWSGELFF
CDR3 DNA: TGTGCCAGCAGCAAAGAGGTCAGGTGGTCCGGGGAGCTGTTTTTT
V gene: TRBV21-1
J gene: TRBJ2-2
clone size: once
D gene: -

CDR3 protein: CASTERVGIGELFF
CDR3 DNA: TGCGCCAGCACCGAGAGGGTGGGGATCGGGGAGCTGTTTTTT
V gene: TRBV5-1
J gene: TRBJ2-2
clone size: -
D gene: -

CDR3 protein: CASSLGQNLETQYF
CDR3 DNA: TGCGCCAGCAGCCTGGGACAGAACTTAGAGACCCAGTACTTC
V gene: TRBV5-1
J gene: TRBJ2-5
clone size: once
D gene: TRBD1

CDR3 protein: CASSQRTGYTEAFF
CDR3 DNA: TGTGCCAGCAGCCAAAGAACAGGGTACACTGAAGCTTTCTTT
V gene: TRBV11-3
J gene: TRBJ1-1
clone size: once
D gene: -

CDR3 protein: CASSELSSLGGLQETQYF
CDR3 DNA: TGTGCCAGCAGTGAATTATCGTCTTTAGGGGGACTACAAGAGACCCAGTACTTC
V gene: TRBV9
J gene: TRBJ2-5
clone size: -
D gene: -

CDR3 protein: CAITRTPDTDTQYF
CDR3 DNA: TGTGCCATCACCAGGACACCTGATACAGATACGCAGTATTTT
V gene: TRBV10-3
J gene: TRBJ2-3
clone size: -
D gene: -

CDR3 protein: CASLRRDSSNTEAFF
CDR3 DNA: TGTGCCAGCCTACGCCGGGACAGTAGTAACACTGAAGCTTTCTTT
V gene: TRBV6-6
J gene: TRBJ1-1
clone size: -
D gene: TRBD1

CDR3 protein: CASSRRGGGEQYF
CDR3 DNA: TGTGCCAGCAGTAGGAGGGGGGGCGGAGAGCAGTACTTC
V gene: TRBV6-6
J gene: TRBJ2-7
clone size: -
D gene: -

CDR3 protein: CATSDDRNRAEQFF
CDR3 DNA: TGTGCCACCAGTGATGACAGAAACCGAGCTGAGCAGTTCTTC
V gene: TRBV24-1
J gene: TRBJ2-1
clone size: -
D gene: -

CDR3 protein: CASKGRKSDTQYF
CDR3 DNA: TGTGCCAGCAAGGGGAGGAAGTCAGATACGCAGTATTTT
V gene: TRBV6-5
J gene: TRBJ2-3
clone size: -
D gene: -

CDR3 protein: CASTQRGAREQYF
CDR3 DNA: TGTGCCAGTACTCAGCGGGGGGCCAGGGAGCAGTACTTC
V gene: TRBV2
J gene: TRBJ2-7
clone size: -
D gene: TRBD2

CDR3 protein: CASSQTPGQGTGELFF
CDR3 DNA: TGCGCCAGCAGCCAAACGCCTGGACAGGGGACCGGGGAGCTGTTTTTT
V gene: TRBV5-1
J gene: TRBJ2-2
clone size: few
D gene: TRBD1

CDR3 protein: CASSPGLGGLNEQFF
CDR3 DNA: TGTGCCAGTAGTCCAGGACTAGGAGGTTTGAATGAGCAGTTCTTC
V gene: TRBV19
J gene: TRBJ2-1
clone size: once
D gene: TRBD2

CDR3 protein: CASSDETGFIEKLFF
CDR3 DNA: TGTGCCAGTAGTGACGAGACAGGTTTTATTGAAAAACTGTTTTTT
V gene: TRBV19
J gene: TRBJ1-4
clone size: -
D gene: -

CDR3 protein: CASQGADRASFEQYF
CDR3 DNA: TGTGCCAGCCAAGGGGCGGACAGGGCCTCATTCGAGCAGTACTTC
V gene: TRBV18
J gene: TRBJ2-7
clone size: -
D gene: TRBD1

CDR3 protein: CASSEEGYNEQFF
CDR3 DNA: TGTGCCAGCAGTGAGGAGGGATACAATGAGCAGTTCTTC
V gene: TRBV2
J gene: TRBJ2-1
clone size: -
D gene: -

CDR3 protein: CASSSRDRGTGELFF
CDR3 DNA: TGTGCCAGCAGCTCCCGGGACAGGGGGACCGGGGAGCTGTTTTTT
V gene: TRBV7-2
J gene: TRBJ2-2
clone size: -
D gene: TRBD1

CDR3 protein: CASGRADRGGDTGELFF
CDR3 DNA: TGTGCCAGTGGAAGGGCAGACAGGGGGGGTGACACCGGGGAGCTGTTTTTT
V gene: TRBV19
J gene: TRBJ2-2
clone size: -
D gene: TRBD1

CDR3 protein: CASSIRDRGLLGYTF
CDR3 DNA: TGTGCCAGCAGCATCCGGGACAGGGGGCTCCTTGGCTACACCTTC
V gene: TRBV5-8
J gene: TRBJ1-2
clone size: -
D gene: TRBD1

CDR3 protein: CASRGQLWDYGYTF
CDR3 DNA: TGTGCCAGCAGGGGACAGCTTTGGGACTATGGCTACACCTTC
V gene: TRBV6-5
J gene: TRBJ1-2
clone size: -
D gene: TRBD1

CDR3 protein: CASSSTAGRGAWNEQFF
CDR3 DNA: TGTGCCAGCAGCTCCACGGCAGGGCGGGGGGCCTGGAATGAGCAGTTCTTC
V gene: TRBV7-2
J gene: TRBJ2-1
clone size: -
D gene: TRBD2

CDR3 protein: CASSSFSGERQYF
CDR3 DNA: TGTGCCAGCAGCTCATTTAGCGGGGAGAGGCAGTATTTT
V gene: TRBV7-3
J gene: TRBJ2-3
clone size: -
D gene: TRBD2

CDR3 protein: CATSDLDSNYGYTF
CDR3 DNA: TGTGCCACCAGTGATTTGGACAGTAACTATGGCTACACCTTC
V gene: TRBV24-1
J gene: TRBJ1-2
clone size: -
D gene: -

CDR3 protein: CASSEGLSDRGVYEQYF
CDR3 DNA: TGTGCCAGCAGTGAAGGCTTATCCGACAGGGGGGTCTACGAGCAGTACTTC
V gene: TRBV2
J gene: TRBJ2-7
clone size: -
D gene: TRBD1

CDR3 protein: CASSLVGLSRNYGYTF
CDR3 DNA: TGTGCCAGCAGCTTGGTTGGCCTCTCCAGAAACTATGGCTACACCTTC
V gene: TRBV5-8
J gene: TRBJ1-2
clone size: -
D gene: -

CDR3 protein: CASRWPGTGVSGYTF
CDR3 DNA: TGTGCCAGCAGGTGGCCCGGGACAGGGGTGAGCGGCTACACCTTC
V gene: TRBV28
J gene: TRBJ1-2
clone size: -
D gene: TRBD1

CDR3 protein: CASSQDLSLMAEKLFF
CDR3 DNA: TGTGCCAGCAGCCAAGATCTCAGTTTAATGGCCGAAAAACTGTTTTTT
V gene: TRBV3-1/TRBV3-2
J gene: TRBJ1-4
clone size: -
D gene: -

CDR3 protein: CASSWQGATGELFF
CDR3 DNA: TGTGCCAGCAGCTGGCAGGGGGCCACCGGGGAGCTGTTTTTT
V gene: TRBV7-6
J gene: TRBJ2-2
clone size: -
D gene: TRBD1

CDR3 protein: CAWTLAGGEGREQYF
CDR3 DNA: TGTGCCTGGACTTTAGCTGGCGGGGAGGGGAGGGAGCAGTACTTC
V gene: TRBV30
J gene: TRBJ2-7
clone size: -
D gene: TRBD2

CDR3 protein: CSAAYGYTF
CDR3 DNA: TGCAGTGCGGCCTATGGCTACACCTTC
V gene: TRBV20-1
J gene: TRBJ1-2
clone size: -
D gene: -

CDR3 protein: CASRNRGRVNGYTF
CDR3 DNA: TGTGCCAGCAGGAACAGGGGGCGGGTGAATGGCTACACCTTC
V gene: TRBV2
J gene: TRBJ1-2
clone size: few
D gene: TRBD1

CDR3 protein: CASSYGFRQVNNQPQHF
CDR3 DNA: TGTGCCAGCAGTTACGGTTTTCGGCAGGTCAACAATCAGCCCCAGCATTTT
V gene: TRBV6-2/TRBV6-3
J gene: TRBJ1-5
clone size: -
D gene: -

CDR3 protein: CASSLQINAEAFF
CDR3 DNA: TGTGCCAGCAGCTTGCAGATTAATGCTGAAGCTTTCTTT
V gene: TRBV7-3
J gene: TRBJ1-1
clone size: few
D gene: -

CDR3 protein: CASSLRGGEDSPLHF
CDR3 DNA: TGTGCCAGCAGTCTGAGGGGGGGAGAAGACTCACCCCTCCACTTT
V gene: TRBV2
J gene: TRBJ1-6
clone size: -
D gene: -

CDR3 protein: CASSRSSGGEETQYF
CDR3 DNA: TGTGCCAGCTCACGGAGTAGCGGGGGGGAAGAGACCCAGTACTTC
V gene: TRBV18
J gene: TRBJ2-5
clone size: -
D gene: TRBD2

CDR3 protein: CATTDRGAYEQYF
CDR3 DNA: TGTGCCACCACCGACAGGGGGGCCTACGAGCAGTACTTC
V gene: TRBV24-1
J gene: TRBJ2-7
clone size: -
D gene: TRBD1

CDR3 protein: CASSLIWQGSYEQYF
CDR3 DNA: TGTGCCAGCAGCTTAATCTGGCAGGGGTCCTACGAGCAGTACTTC
V gene: TRBV7-8
J gene: TRBJ2-7
clone size: -
D gene: -

CDR3 protein: CASSSPDRAHEQYF
CDR3 DNA: TGTGCCAGCAGTTCCCCGGACAGGGCGCACGAGCAGTACTTC
V gene: TRBV28
J gene: TRBJ2-7
clone size: -
D gene: TRBD1